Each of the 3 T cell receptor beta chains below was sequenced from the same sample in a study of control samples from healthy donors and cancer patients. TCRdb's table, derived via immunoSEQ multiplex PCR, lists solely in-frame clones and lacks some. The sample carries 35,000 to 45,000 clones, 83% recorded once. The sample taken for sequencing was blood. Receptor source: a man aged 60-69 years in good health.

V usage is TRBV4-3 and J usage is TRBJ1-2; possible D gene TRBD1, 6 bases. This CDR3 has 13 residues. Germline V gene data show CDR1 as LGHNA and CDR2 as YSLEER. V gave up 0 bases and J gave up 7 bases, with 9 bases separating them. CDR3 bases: TGCGCCAGCAGCCAAGAACAGGGAATTGGCTACACCTTC. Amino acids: CASSQEQGIGYTF.

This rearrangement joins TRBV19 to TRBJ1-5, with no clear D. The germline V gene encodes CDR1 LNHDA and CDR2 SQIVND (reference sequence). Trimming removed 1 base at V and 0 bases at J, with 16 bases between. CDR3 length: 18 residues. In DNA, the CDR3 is TGTGCCAGTAGTATAGGGGTCGTGATAGGGAATAGCAATCAGCCCCAGCATTTT. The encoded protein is CASSIGVVIGNSNQPQHF.

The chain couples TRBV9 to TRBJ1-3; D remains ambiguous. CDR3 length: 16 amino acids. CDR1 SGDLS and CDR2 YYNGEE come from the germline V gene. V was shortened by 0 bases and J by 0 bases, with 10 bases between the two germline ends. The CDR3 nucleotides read TGTGCCAGCAGCGTAGGCGACGTTGTCTCTGGAAACACCATATATTTT. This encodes CASSVGDVVSGNTIYF.